The source of this TCR beta chain is a study of T cells in Graves' hyperthyroidism and ophthalmopathy. Study-wide points: It was a median about 6.5 months before onset that the model predicted ophthalmopathy.

In regard to this clonotype: Its antigen is not identified.

The CDR3 extends over 15 amino acids. Trimming at V came to 6 bases and at J to 8 bases, leaving 14 bases not matched to a gene. TCR beta CDR3 region amplification was performed from RNA transcripts. The TCR CDR3 first-round RT-PCR relied on the HTBI primer set. TCRdb analysed the multiplex PCR reads with MiXCR anew, one entry per CDR3 protein. Of 600,000 to 850,000 distinct CDR3 sequences listed, roughly a sixth are singletons. The rearrangement uses TRBV12-3 or TRBV12-4 and TRBJ1-2; 8 bases align to TRBD1. Sequencing was performed on blood. The TCR comes from a woman aged 45-59 years with Graves' hyperthyroidism that later progressed to Graves' ophthalmopathy. In nucleotides, the CDR3 is TGTGCCAGCAGCTCCACCGGGACAGGAAGAGAAGGCTACACCTTC. Translation: CASSSTGTGREGYTF.